This TCR beta chain was found in a study of T cell repertoires in cytomegalovirus infection. Overall study: Alongside well-studied HLA-B-restricted CMV epitopes, recently identified HLA-C-restricted CMV epitopes were also used. An indication of both CMV infection and matching HLA type came from public TCR beta signatures.

The CDR3 contains 18 residues. V lost 2 bases to trimming and J lost 0 bases; unmatched junction nucleotides: 8. Germline values: CDR1 SGHDT, CDR2 YYEEEE. TCRdb analysed the reads with MiXCR anew, one entry per CDR3 protein. In the table there are fewer than 1,000,000 distinct CDR3 sequences, less than 35% of which are singletons. General study points: Carriers of CMV and the relevant HLA type were discriminated by public TCR beta frequency. It was HLA-C-restricted CMV-specific TCR beta clonotypes that dominated the response ex vivo.

Comment on this clonotype: Its antigen is as yet unknown.

V usage is TRBV5-6 and J usage is TRBJ2-2, with 9 bases fitting TRBD2. The sample consisted of cultured CD8+ T cells from PBMCs, taken from culture after CMV antigen stimulation. The sequence was collected from a human donor in good health (CMV status not recorded). Some clones in this sample may be carry-over from other donors' samples. CDR3 DNA: TGTGCCAGCAGCTTCTGGCTAGCGGGGTTCGCGAACACCGGGGAGCTGTTTTTT. The encoded protein is CASSFWLAGFANTGELFF.